This T cell receptor beta chain emerged from a study of blood T cell repertoires in COVID-19. Study in general: COVID-19 samples, acute and convalescent, were from the United States, Italy and Spain. PBMCs, B-cell-depleted T cells, or T cells were the source of the cDNA or gDNA that made up the material.

Germline V lookup: CDR1 MDHEN, CDR2 SYDVKM. The CDR3 loop spans 15 amino acids. The V end was cut by 0 bases, the J end by 4 bases, with 10 bases between. Original handling: Estimation of nucleated cell counts was performed using reference gene primer amplification. Clones were read by immunoSEQ multiplex PCR, and TCRdb kept only the in-frame ones, dropping some. Clone size and the V and J calls come from that table; the DNA yielded D and trimming. The top ten clones hold about an eighth of a sample with fewer than 300,000 clones, 85% to 90% of them seen once. Sequencing input: peripheral blood. The V and J genes are TRBV28 and TRBJ1-5, with no clear D. The TCR was taken from a human donor in a cohort sampled during active COVID-19. CDR3 nucleotides: TGTGCCAGCAGTTTATGGCGAGGTCCTAATCAGCCCCAGCATTTT. Amino acids: CASSLWRGPNQPQHF.